The clone carrying this TCR beta chain came up many times. The antigen is undetermined. This record belongs to a study of CD8 T cells in ankylosing spondylitis. Study results and limitations: Typical of ankylosing spondylitis blood, it appeared, was a TCR beta motif of under 10 highly homologous variants.

Germline CDR1 is SEHNR and CDR2 is FQNEAQ (reference sequence). The V and J ends lost 5 bases and 6 bases respectively, with 13 bases between them. This CDR3 spans 13 amino acids. TCR beta libraries were made by quantitative 5'-RACE with molecular barcodes. In TCRdb, the 5' RACE reads were re-called with MiXCR into one record per CDR3 protein. The sample consists of about 220,000 distinct CDR3 sequences, just under 7.5% of them appearing once. This receptor was obtained from a male donor with ankylosing spondylitis. The sequenced material came from blood, either unsorted or a sorted T cell fraction (not recorded which). The gene calls are TRBV7-9 and TRBJ1-1, with unresolved D. The CDR3 bases are TGTGCCAGCAGCCATCCGGACGGGGCTGAAGCTTTCTTT. This codes for CASSHPDGAEAFF.